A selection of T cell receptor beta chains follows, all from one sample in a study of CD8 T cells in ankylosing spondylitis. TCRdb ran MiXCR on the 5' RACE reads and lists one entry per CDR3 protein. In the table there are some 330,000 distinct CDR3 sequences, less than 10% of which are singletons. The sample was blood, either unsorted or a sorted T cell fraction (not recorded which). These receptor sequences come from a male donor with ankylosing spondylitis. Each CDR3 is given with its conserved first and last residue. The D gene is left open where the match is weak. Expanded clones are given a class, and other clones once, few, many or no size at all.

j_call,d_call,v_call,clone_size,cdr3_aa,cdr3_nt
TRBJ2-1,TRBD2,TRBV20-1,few,CSPQRASGRGNEQFF,TGCAGTCCCCAGAGGGCTAGCGGGAGAGGAAATGAGCAGTTCTTC
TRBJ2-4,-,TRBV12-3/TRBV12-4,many,CASSGGVAKNIQYF,TGTGCCAGCAGTGGGGGAGTGGCCAAAAACATTCAGTACTTC
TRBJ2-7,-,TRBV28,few,CASSSPASPYEQYF,TGTGCCAGCAGTTCACCCGCCTCCCCCTACGAGCAGTACTTC
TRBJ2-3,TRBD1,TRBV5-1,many,CASSFWTGRTDTQYF,TGCGCCAGCAGCTTCTGGACAGGGCGCACAGATACGCAGTATTTT
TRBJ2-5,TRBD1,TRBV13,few,CASSWNRQGKETQYF,TGTGCCAGCAGCTGGAACCGACAGGGCAAAGAGACCCAGTACTTC
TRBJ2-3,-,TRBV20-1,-,CSAIVPTDTQYF,TGCAGTGCTATTGTCCCCACAGATACGCAGTATTTT
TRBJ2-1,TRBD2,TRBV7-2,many,CASMRTSGLSYNEQFF,TGTGCCAGCATGAGGACTAGCGGCTTATCCTACAATGAGCAGTTCTTC
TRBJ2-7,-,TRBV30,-,CAWSVRSRRGYEQYF,TGTGCCTGGAGTGTACGGTCGCGCAGGGGCTACGAGCAGTACTTC
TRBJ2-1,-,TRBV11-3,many,CASSLEEGAISYNEQFF,TGTGCCAGCAGCTTAGAGGAGGGGGCGATCTCCTACAATGAGCAGTTCTTC
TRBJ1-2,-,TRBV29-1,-,CSVGKGMDYGYTF,TGCAGCGTTGGAAAGGGGATGGACTATGGCTACACCTTC
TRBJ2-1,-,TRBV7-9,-,CASSPDRTTYNKQFF,TGTGCCAGCAGCCCGGACAGGACTACCTACAATAAGCAGTTCTTC
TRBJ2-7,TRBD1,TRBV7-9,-,CASSGDRPTYEQYF,TGTGCCAGCAGCGGGGACAGACCAACCTACGAGCAGTACTTC
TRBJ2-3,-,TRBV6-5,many,CASSHSTGFTDTQYF,TGTGCCAGCAGTCACTCGACCGGATTCACAGATACGCAGTATTTT
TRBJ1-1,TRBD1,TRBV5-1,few,CASSGGGQLLNTEAFF,TGCGCCAGCAGCGGGGGGGGACAGCTCCTGAACACTGAAGCTTTCTTT
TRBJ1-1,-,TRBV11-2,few,CASSVTGRAEAFF,TGTGCCAGCAGCGTAACGGGGCGGGCTGAAGCTTTCTTT
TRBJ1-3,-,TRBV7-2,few,CASSLVTASPSGNTIYF,TGTGCCAGCAGCTTAGTGACAGCTTCCCCCTCTGGAAACACCATATATTTT
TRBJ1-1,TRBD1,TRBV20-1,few,CSASNPWDRGRDTEAFF,TGCAGTGCTAGTAACCCATGGGACAGGGGGCGCGACACTGAAGCTTTCTTT
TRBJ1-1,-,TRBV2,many,CASSERRLNTEAFF,TGTGCCAGCAGTGAGCGGCGGCTGAACACTGAAGCTTTCTTT
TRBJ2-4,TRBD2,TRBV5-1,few,CASGRGTSGTGIQYF,TGCGCCAGCGGACGCGGGACTAGCGGGACCGGCATTCAGTACTTC
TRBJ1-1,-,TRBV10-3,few,CATSVQGLDTEAFF,TGTGCCACCTCTGTCCAGGGGTTGGACACTGAAGCTTTCTTT
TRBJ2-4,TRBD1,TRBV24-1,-,CATSDPGQGNIQYF,TGTGCCACCAGTGACCCGGGACAGGGAAACATTCAGTACTTC
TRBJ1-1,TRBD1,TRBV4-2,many,CASSQGGTGNTEAFF,TGTGCCAGCAGCCAAGGAGGGACAGGGAACACTGAAGCTTTCTTT
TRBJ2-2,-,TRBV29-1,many,CSVGMTRESTGELFF,TGCAGCGTTGGAATGACCCGGGAGTCAACCGGGGAGCTGTTTTTT
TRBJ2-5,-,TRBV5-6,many,CASSLSAEETQYF,TGTGCCAGCAGCCTGTCAGCGGAAGAGACCCAGTACTTC
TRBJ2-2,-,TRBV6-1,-,CASRTTPAMIGELFF,TGTGCCAGCAGGACGACTCCCGCCATGATCGGGGAGCTGTTTTTT
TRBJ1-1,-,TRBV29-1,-,CSVEDHQEALNTEAFF,TGCAGCGTTGAAGATCATCAGGAGGCGCTGAACACTGAAGCTTTCTTT
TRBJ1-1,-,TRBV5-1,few,CASSFQTVLNTEAFF,TGCGCCAGCAGCTTCCAGACAGTACTTAACACTGAAGCTTTCTTT
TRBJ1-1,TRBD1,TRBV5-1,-,CASSWGTGRNTEAFF,TGCGCCAGCAGCTGGGGGACAGGCCGAAACACTGAAGCTTTCTTT
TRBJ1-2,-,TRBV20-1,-,CSAGLLHLYGYTF,TGCAGTGCTGGACTGCTGCATTTATATGGCTACACCTTC
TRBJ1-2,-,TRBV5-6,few,CASSLWGTGARGGYTF,TGTGCCAGCAGCTTGTGGGGTACTGGGGCCCGAGGTGGCTACACCTTC
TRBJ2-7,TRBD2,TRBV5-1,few,CASKGRAGEEYEQYF,TGCGCCAGTAAAGGTAGGGCGGGAGAGGAATACGAGCAGTACTTC
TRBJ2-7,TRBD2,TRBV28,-,CASSFRPAGGYEQYF,TGTGCCAGCAGTTTCCGGCCAGCGGGAGGGTACGAGCAGTACTTC
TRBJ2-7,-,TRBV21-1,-,CASSKGPYEQYF,TGTGCCAGCAGCAAAGGCCCCTACGAGCAGTACTTC
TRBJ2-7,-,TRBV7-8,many,CASSLGLRALYEQYF,TGTGCCAGCAGCTTAGGGCTCCGGGCCCTCTACGAGCAGTACTTC
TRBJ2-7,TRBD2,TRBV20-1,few,CSANPTQTSGHSYEQYF,TGCAGTGCCAACCCTACCCAGACTAGCGGTCATTCCTACGAGCAGTACTTC
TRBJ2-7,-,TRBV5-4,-,CASSLSPSASSYEQYF,TGTGCCAGCAGCTTGTCCCCTAGCGCGAGCTCCTACGAGCAGTACTTC
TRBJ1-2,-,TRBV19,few,CASKGRNYGYTF,TGTGCCAGTAAAGGACGCAACTATGGCTACACCTTC
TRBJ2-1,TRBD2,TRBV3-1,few,CASSALAGVDYNEQFF,TGTGCCAGCAGCGCTTTAGCGGGAGTCGACTACAATGAGCAGTTCTTC
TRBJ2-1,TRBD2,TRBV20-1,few,CSASKETSGWGGEQFF,TGCAGTGCTAGTAAAGAAACTAGCGGGTGGGGCGGTGAGCAGTTCTTC